These T cell receptor beta chains were read from a single sample in a study of T cell responses to AZD1222 COVID-19 vaccine. TCRdb keeps only in-frame clones here, not all; method: immunoSEQ multiplex PCR. Here the sample spans around 100,000 clones, 88% being singletons. The specimen comprised peripheral blood, sampled on day 0 of AZD1222 vaccination. The receptors shown here come from an adult in good health. Both conserved end residues are part of each CDR3. The D gene is left open where the match is weak. Not all rows give a size; the values are once, few, many and, for expanded clones, a class.

abundance	v_gene	d_gene	j_gene	CDR3aa	CDR3nt
-	TRBV19	-	TRBJ1-1	CASSVGDGPALEAFF	TGTGCCAGTAGTGTAGGGGATGGTCCCGCTCTTGAAGCTTTCTTT
-	TRBV5-1	-	TRBJ2-3	CASSPGFSRSTDTQYF	TGCGCCAGCAGCCCTGGGTTTAGCAGGAGCACAGATACGCAGTATTTT
-	TRBV7-2	-	TRBJ1-3	CASSLWGGSGNTIYF	TGTGCCAGCAGCCTCTGGGGGGGCTCTGGAAACACCATATATTTT
-	TRBV19	-	TRBJ1-2	CASTQFFKGNYGYTF	TGTGCCAGTACACAGTTCTTCAAAGGAAACTATGGCTACACCTTC
-	TRBV10-3	TRBD2	TRBJ2-1	CAISGGLAGVVDEQFF	TGTGCCATCAGTGGCGGGCTAGCGGGAGTAGTGGATGAGCAGTTCTTC
-	TRBV5-6	TRBD2	TRBJ2-1	CASSLMTSGRAGYNEQFF	TGTGCCAGCAGCTTGATGACTAGCGGGAGGGCAGGGTACAATGAGCAGTTCTTC
-	TRBV7-2	-	TRBJ1-2	CASSLVREGGYTF	TGTGCCAGCAGCTTAGTCCGAGAGGGGGGCTACACCTTC
once	TRBV7-9	TRBD1	TRBJ2-7	CASSLSGTGNYYEQYF	TGTGCCAGCAGCTTATCCGGGACAGGCAATTACTACGAGCAGTACTTC
-	TRBV5-5	-	TRBJ2-7	CASSYRDTSYEQYF	TGTGCCAGCAGCTACCGGGACACCTCCTACGAGCAGTACTTC
-	TRBV30	-	TRBJ1-6	CAWNGVPNSPLHF	TGTGCCTGGAACGGGGTTCCTAATTCACCCCTCCACTTT
-	TRBV7-2	TRBD2	TRBJ2-1	CASSLVGLAARGQFF	TGTGCCAGCAGCTTAGTGGGCCTAGCGGCGCGGGGGCAGTTCTTC
few	TRBV5-8	TRBD1	TRBJ2-1	CASSSDRGNYNEQFF	TGTGCCAGCAGCTCTGACAGGGGGAACTACAATGAGCAGTTCTTC
-	TRBV3-1/TRBV3-2	TRBD1	TRBJ2-3	CASSQAGTDSYF	TGTGCCAGCAGCCAAGCCGGGACAGACTCGTATTTT
medium-sized	TRBV5-6	TRBD1	TRBJ1-2	CASSRDSVGGYTF	TGTGCCAGCAGCAGGGACAGCGTCGGGGGCTACACCTTC
-	TRBV2	TRBD1	TRBJ1-1	CASSESQGAEAFF	TGTGCCAGCAGTGAATCGCAGGGGGCCGAAGCTTTCTTT
-	TRBV10-3	-	TRBJ1-4	CATRRGPGRGEKLFF	TGTGCCACACGAAGGGGTCCAGGGCGGGGTGAAAAACTGTTTTTT
-	TRBV9	-	TRBJ2-1	CASSVEDSSYNEQFF	TGTGCCAGCAGCGTAGAGGACTCCTCCTACAATGAGCAGTTCTTC
-	TRBV5-5	-	TRBJ1-4	CASSLEWGEKLFF	TGTGCCAGCAGCTTGGAGTGGGGGGAAAAACTGTTTTTT
-	TRBV2	-	TRBJ1-3	CATEAQQVSDTIYF	TGTGCCACCGAAGCCCAACAGGTCTCAGACACCATATATTTT